These 25 T cell receptor beta chains share one sample of origin, sequenced in a study of blood T cell repertoires in COVID-19. Assay: immunoSEQ multiplex PCR; the TCRdb copy retains only in-frame clones and omits some. The profile shows 25,000 to 30,000 clones, 81% of them singletons. The sequenced material came from peripheral blood. The source is a man aged 50-59 years with active or convalescent COVID-19.

This chain joins TRBV24-1 and TRBJ2-1; 9 nucleotides line up with TRBD2. The trim removed 5 bases at V and 2 bases at J, leaving 3 bases unmatched. This CDR3 is 15 amino acids long. Germline V lookup: CDR1 KGHDR, CDR2 SFDVKD. The CDR3 spells CATSVLAGAYNEQFF. CDR3 nucleotide sequence: TGTGCCACCAGTGTACTAGCGGGTGCCTACAATGAGCAGTTCTTC.

This clone was found once. V is TRBV7-3 and J is TRBJ2-1; 11 bases are shared with TRBD1. The V gene end was trimmed by 5 bases and the J gene end by 4 bases; junction bases not matched to a gene: 4. Per the germline V gene, CDR1 is SGHTA and CDR2 is FQGTGA. The CDR3 is 15 residues long. The CDR3 sequence is CASSERDRGYNEQFF. The CDR3 DNA reads as TGTGCCAGCAGCGAAAGGGACAGGGGGTACAATGAGCAGTTCTTC. Variable domain in full (rest from reference TRBV7-3 and TRBJ2-1): GAGVSQTPSNKVTEKGKYVELRCDPISGHTALYWYRQSLGQGPEFLIYFQGTGAADDSGLPNDRFFAVRPEGSVSTLKIQRTERGDSAVYLCASSERDRGYNEQFFGPGTRLTVL.

The chain is built from TRBV6-5 and TRBJ2-5, with unresolved D. Trimming took 0 bases from V and 0 from J, leaving 5 bases between them. This CDR3 comprises 14 residues. Germline CDR1 and CDR2: MNHEY and SVGAGI. The CDR3 DNA reads TGTGCCAGCAGTTACTCGGAGTACCAAGAGACCCAGTACTTC. It translates to CASSYSEYQETQYF.

CDR3 loop: CASSQDTGTYGYTF. In DNA form, the CDR3 reads TGCGCCAGCAGCCAAGATACCGGGACTTATGGCTACACCTTC. The chain is built from TRBV4-1 and TRBJ1-2, with D tentatively TRBD1 (5 bases). The CDR3 length is 14 residues. Between the trimmed V and J ends, which lost 0 bases and 5 bases, there was a span of 10 bases. CDR1 is MGHRA and CDR2 is YSYEKL in the germline V gene.

The rearrangement uses TRBV5-6 and TRBJ1-6, with D hard to call. The CDR3 totals 12 residues. Deletions cut 2 bases from V and 9 bases from J, with 6 bases between. Germline CDR1 reads SGHDT; CDR2 reads YYEEEE. The CDR3 DNA is TGTGCCAGCAGCTTTAGCGGTTCACCCCTCCACTTT. It translates to CASSFSGSPLHF.

The chain carries TRBV2 and TRBJ2-1, with 14 bases matching TRBD2. With 6 bases clipped from V and 4 bases from J, the junction kept 11 bases outside the gene matches. CDR1 and CDR2 (germline): SNHLY, FYNNEI. This CDR3 contains 18 residues. Here the CDR3 DNA reads TGTGCCAGCAGACGGAAAAGGGGACTAGCGGGGGAATACAATGAGCAGTTCTTC. Translating gives CASRRKRGLAGEYNEQFF.

This clone was observed a few times. The chain carries TRBV28 and TRBJ1-4; perhaps TRBD1 as D (6 bases). The CDR3 sequence is 13 residues long. V lost 8 bases and J 7 bases, leaving 14 bases between the germline ends. The germline V gene has CDR1 MDHEN and CDR2 SYDVKM. CDR3: CASWWGGGEKLFF. CDR3 DNA: TGTGCCAGCTGGTGGGGGGGCGGTGAAAAACTGTTTTTT.

The V gene is TRBV3-1 (or the pseudogene TRBV3-2), the J gene TRBJ2-1; TRBD2 might be the D (6 bases). The V gene lost 0 bases and the J gene lost 3 bases, with 12 bases spanning the gap. Germline CDR1 is LGHDT and CDR2 is YNNKEL (reference sequence). The CDR3 totals 16 residues. The CDR3 sequence is CASSQEGGMGYNEQFF. CDR3 DNA sequence: TGTGCCAGCAGCCAAGAAGGCGGGATGGGCTACAATGAGCAGTTCTTC.

The CDR3 DNA sequence: TGTGCCACCCAGGGAAAGGACTATGGCTACACCTTC. Translated, it gives CATQGKDYGYTF. The chain couples TRBV3-1 (or the pseudogene TRBV3-2) to TRBJ1-2; possibly TRBD1 for D (5 bases). Trimming took off 10 bases at V and 3 bases at J, with 12 bases between the two ends. The germline CDR1 and CDR2 sequences are LGHDT and YNNKEL (reference sequence). The CDR3 runs 12 residues.

This rearrangement joins TRBV15 to TRBJ1-4; D is perhaps TRBD1 (6 bases). CDR3 length: 15 amino acids. The germline V gene has CDR1 LNHNV and CDR2 YYDKDF (reference sequence). Trimming stripped 0 bases from V and 8 bases from J, with 13 bases between. CDR3 in amino acids: CATSRELSGAEKLFF. In DNA, the CDR3 is TGTGCCACCAGCAGAGAATTGTCAGGGGCCGAAAAACTGTTTTTT.

Here the CDR3 reads CASSILVNEQYF. CDR3 DNA: TGTGCCAGCAGTATACTAGTGAACGAGCAGTACTTC. The chain combines TRBV12-3 or TRBV12-4 with TRBJ2-7; perhaps TRBD2 as D (5 bases). The CDR3 contains 12 residues. V lost 5 bases to trimming and J lost 5 bases, with 10 bases between them.

The chain joins TRBV7-8 to TRBJ1-2; D gene unclear. CDR1 SGHVS and CDR2 FQNEAQ come from the germline V gene. Trimming took off 3 bases at V and 3 bases at J, with 8 bases between the two ends. The CDR3 consists of 13 residues. CDR3 region: CASSFGSDYGYTF. As DNA, the CDR3 is TGTGCCAGCAGCTTTGGCAGTGACTATGGCTACACCTTC. The whole variable domain, filled in from reference TRBV7-8 and TRBJ1-2, reads GAGVSQSPRYKVAKRGQDVALRCDPISGHVSLFWYQQALGQGPEFLTYFQNEAQLDKSGLPSDRFFAERPEGSVSTLKIQRTQQEDSAVYLCASSFGSDYGYTFGSGTRLTVV.

V usage is TRBV1 and J usage is TRBJ1-3. TRBV1 is recorded as a pseudogene. There are 13 residues in the CDR3. The CDR3 protein is CTSSAISGNTIYF. The DNA for the CDR3 is TGCACCAGCAGCGCGATTTCTGGAAACACCATATATTTT.

The chain carries TRBV11-2 and TRBJ2-7; 8 nucleotides line up with TRBD1. The germline gives CDR1 SGHAT, CDR2 FQNNGV. The CDR3 length is 14 residues. Trimming took 9 bases from V and 2 from J; bases not matched to a gene: 9. CDR3 nucleotide sequence: TGTGCCAGGCCCCGACGGGACAGGCCCTACGAGCAGTACTTC. It is translated as CARPRRDRPYEQYF.

The chain joins TRBV11-2 to TRBJ2-7; 13 bases match TRBD2. V dropped 5 bases and J dropped 2; count of bases not matched to a gene: 9. The CDR3 contains 17 residues. Germline CDR1 is SGHAT and CDR2 is FQNNGV. This chain's CDR3 is CASSKNPGLAGTYEQYF. The CDR3 region has the DNA TGTGCCAGCAGCAAGAACCCGGGACTAGCGGGGACCTACGAGCAGTACTTC.

This chain links TRBV6-6 with TRBJ2-3; possible D gene TRBD2, 5 bases. The CDR3 has 17 residues. The V gene's germline CDR1 is MNHNY and CDR2 SVGAGI (reference sequence). V gave up 5 bases and J gave up 0 bases, with 18 bases separating them. CDR3 sequence: CASSRSGTDTSTDTQYF. The CDR3, as DNA: TGTGCCAGCAGTCGGAGCGGAACCGATACTAGCACAGATACGCAGTATTTT.

The chain links TRBV15 to TRBJ2-5; 11 bases are shared with TRBD2. The CDR3 extends over 16 amino acids. V was pared by 5 bases and J by 0 bases, with 5 bases of the junction left unmatched. CDR1 is LNHNV and CDR2 is YYDKDF in the germline V gene (reference sequence). The CDR3 reads CATSSLAGGYQETQYF. CDR3 sequence (DNA): TGTGCCACCAGCTCTCTAGCGGGAGGTTACCAAGAGACCCAGTACTTC.

The J gene is TRBJ1-1, the V gene TRBV3-1 (or the pseudogene TRBV3-2), with 12 bases identical to TRBD1. The CDR3 spans 14 residues. The J segment lost 4 bases and the V segment lost 10 bases, leaving 7 bases of the junction unmatched. Per the germline V gene, CDR1 is LGHDT and CDR2 is YNNKEL (reference sequence). The CDR3: CATQGTGGFTEAFF. In nucleotides, the CDR3 is TGTGCCACCCAGGGGACAGGGGGCTTCACTGAAGCTTTCTTT.

To note about this clone: At one end the junction does not follow the germline gene, possibly because of a read error. The rearrangement joins TRBV5-1 to TRBJ1-2; TRBD1 might be the D (5 bases). Germline loops: CDR1 SGHRS, CDR2 YFSETQ. CDR3 length equals 13 residues. The CDR3 DNA sequence: TGCGTCAGCACTCCCGGAGGGGACTATGGCTACACCTTC. This gives the protein CVSTPGGDYGYTF.

The J gene is TRBJ2-7, the V gene TRBV27; 11 bases fit TRBD2. This CDR3 contains 15 residues. V lost 4 bases to trimming and J lost 3 bases; unmatched junction nucleotides: 5. Germline values: CDR1 MNHEY, CDR2 SMNVEV (reference sequence). CDR3 DNA: TGTGCCAGCAGTTCCCGACTAGCGGGAAACTACGAGCAGTACTTC. Residues: CASSSRLAGNYEQYF.

This clone is a singleton in its sample. Likely a read error: the CDR3 ends without its conserved phenylalanine or tryptophan. The DNA is omitted, as the CDR3 cannot be located on it reliably, and the CDR3 follows TCRdb's listing. The gene calls are TRBV21-1 and TRBJ1-2; TRBD1, the table's D call, was not compared with the DNA. TRBV21-1 is classified as a pseudogene. The length of the CDR3 is 9 amino acids, counting both ends. The CDR3 sequence: CASSNRDRG.

This chain joins TRBV5-1 and TRBJ1-4, with 9 bases fitting TRBD1. CDR1 SGHRS and CDR2 YFSETQ come from the germline V gene. This CDR3 is built from 15 residues. After removal of 3 bases from V and 7 bases from J, the junction contained 7 bases not matched to a gene. Written as DNA, the CDR3 is TGCGCCAGCAGCTCCGGGACAGGGATGGTTGAAAAACTGTTTTTT. Translation gives CASSSGTGMVEKLFF.

This chain connects TRBV6-1 to TRBJ1-6; 7 bases fit TRBD1. Trimming took 3 bases from V and 10 from J; bases not matched to a gene: 3. CDR1 is MNHNS, CDR2 SASEGT, per germline. The length of the CDR3 is 13 residues. The CDR3 reads CASSETGFSPLHF. CDR3 nucleotides: TGTGCCAGCAGTGAGACAGGGTTCTCACCCCTCCACTTT.

J is TRBJ2-2 and V is TRBV30; 7 bases match TRBD1. V was clipped by 4 bases and J by 2 bases; unmatched bases: 4. Germline V CDR1 and CDR2: GTSNPN, SVGIG (reference sequence). The CDR3 runs 14 residues. The DNA for the CDR3 is TGTGCCTGGATAGGGACAGTCAACACCGGGGAGCTGTTTTTT. Protein product: CAWIGTVNTGELFF.

In this sample, this clone turned up once. The chain combines TRBV5-4 with TRBJ2-3; D possibly corresponds to TRBD1 (6 bases). The V end was cut by 2 bases, the J end by 3 bases, with 16 bases between. The CDR3 contains 16 residues. Germline loops: CDR1 SGHNT, CDR2 YYREEE (reference sequence). For the CDR3, the DNA is TGTGCCAGCAGCTTTTTCGGACAGTCAAAGACAGATACGCAGTATTTT. Its translation: CASSFFGQSKTDTQYF.